The TCR beta chain under discussion was sequenced for a study of T cell responses to AZD1222 COVID-19 vaccine (dated by TCRdb to the early 2020s). With regard to the full study: TCR sequencing was performed for 233 trial participants, of whom about 210 were given two doses of AZD1222 and around 25 were given two doses of MenACWY control vaccine. Trial participants were enrolled into age subgroups of 18-55, 56-69 and 70-plus years, which contained roughly 140, 27 and 60 TCR-sequenced participants, respectively. Paper-wide results and their limitations: Nearly half of unique spike-specific TCRs reportedly recognized epitopes outside regions mutated in the B.1.351 and B.1.1.7 variants. The vaccine-associated CD4 TCRs covered the entire spike protein, and the dominant responses fell in regions 160-218 and 743-854. Conclusions about previously exposed vaccinees are limited because only five to seven AZD1222 recipients were SARS-CoV-2 seropositive at baseline. Because no day 14 peak-response samples were available, repertoires were characterized only after the peak T cell response. Participants were mostly white British, with more females than males. The authors suggested clonal diversity may have been underestimated. After two AZD1222 doses, both the breadth and the depth of spike-specific TCRs were significantly higher than at day 0 and than in MenACWY recipients. The 56-69-year group was small, and its depth increase did not reach significance, likely because of low power.

V trim: 2 bases; J trim: 5 bases; unmatched bases: 4. Reading from cysteine to phenylalanine, the CDR3 counts 16 amino acids. Only the CDR3 portion is preserved as DNA: 48 bases, with reading frame beginning at the first base. CDR1 is given as WNHNN and CDR2 as SYGVQD, both from the germline V gene (reference sequence). The CDR3 regions of human TCRbeta chains were analyzed by immunosequencing. In the original analysis: Repertoire TCRs were checked for matches against a reference library of SARS-CoV-2-specific TCRs that had been generated using the MIRA antigen-specificity platform. Breadth meant the fraction of unique TCRs that were SARS-CoV-2-associated, whereas depth meant the fraction of total T cells that were SARS-CoV-2-associated. Each spike-specific TCR was assigned to its reactive spike region and to a CD4 or CD8 class using the MIRA data. Log10-transformed breadth and depth values were compared by one-way ANOVA with Sidak's multiple comparisons tests. TCRdb stores this immuneACCESS table with in-frame sequences only. Part of the clones is absent; in the studies checked, under half of the shortfall reflects unresolved V genes, and no reason is known for the rest. Clonal size and the V and J genes are those of that table, whereas D and trimming came from the DNA. The sample includes 100,000 to 120,000 clones, with roughly 90% observed a single time. Roughly 15% of the sample is held by the ten biggest clonotypes.

Remarks on this clone: Its antigen remains undetermined. Per-base quality was not reported, and no clone a single base away is much larger than it.

This specimen's time point label, interpreted: about 28 days (+/-7) after the second vaccine dose. AZD1222 recipients with second doses at about 4 weeks or about 12 weeks were pooled, because spike-specific TCR depth and breadth did not differ between schedules. The vaccinee samples were drawn from two UK trials, COV001 and COV002, one of which was a single-blind randomized controlled phase 2/3 trial testing AZD1222 (ChAdOx1 nCoV-19) in healthy adults. Trial participant PBMC samples were collected at day 0 and day 28 after the second dose for TCRbeta chain sequencing. This receptor was obtained from an adult who received the AZD1222 COVID-19 vaccine. Recombination linked TRBV10-1 to TRBJ2-3, and 13 bases in between align with TRBD2. Material: peripheral blood, obtained 28 days after the second AZD1222 dose. The CDR3 protein sequence reads: CASSEGTSGTLDTQYF. The sequenced DNA is TGCGCCAGCAGTGAGGGGACTAGCGGGACACTAGATACGCAGTATTTT.